Below, one T cell receptor beta chain is given with its context. This sample was taken from a study of blood T cell repertoires in COVID-19. At the level of the study: Donors in the United States, Italy and Spain gave samples during acute or convalescent COVID-19. PBMCs, B-cell-depleted T cells, or T cells provided the cDNA or gDNA that made up the material.

This CDR3 region has 13 residues. In germline, CDR1 is LGHDT, CDR2 YNNKEL (reference sequence). Trimming pared 0 bases from V and 3 bases from J, leaving 5 bases between. As handled by the study authors: It was from reference gene primer amplification that nucleated cell counts were estimated. This table comes from immunoSEQ multiplex PCR, and its TCRdb copy is limited to in-frame clones, with some not included. V and J calls and clone size are copied from that table; D and trimming were computed from the DNA. The table has approximately 150,000 clones, over 65% seen once; the top ten hold roughly 15%.

The TCR was taken from a man aged 45-60 years with acute or convalescent COVID-19. The sample consisted of peripheral blood. This sequence joins TRBV3-1 (or the pseudogene TRBV3-2) and TRBJ2-5; D is uncertain. The CDR3 is CASSQDLEETQYF. The DNA for the CDR3 is TGTGCCAGCAGCCAAGATCTTGAAGAGACCCAGTACTTC.